Shown below are 25 T cell receptor beta chains from a single sample sequenced in a study of beta chain features in type 1 diabetes. Study conclusions and caveats: The study found moderately but significantly shorter TCRB CDR3s in all four CD4+ subsets of Type 1 diabetes patients.

Expressed TCRB transcripts were sequenced after all isolated RNA was converted to cDNA. Profiling relied on immunoSEQ multiplex PCR, and the TCRdb table lists in-frame clones only, not all of them. Of around 150,000 clones in the sample, around 8.3% were seen once. For these TCRs, the target antigens are not known. Sample: central memory CD4+ T cells from blood. The source is a woman younger than 30 with type 1 diabetes.

This clone was counted only a few times. V gene TRBV2 combines with J gene TRBJ1-1; D is perhaps TRBD1 (5 bases). CDR3 length: 12 residues. The V end was cut by 4 bases, the J end by 7 bases, with 10 bases between. Germline CDR1 and CDR2: SNHLY and FYNNEI. CDR3 protein: CASSVTGFEAFF. The CDR3 DNA reads TGTGCCAGCAGTGTCACAGGCTTTGAAGCTTTCTTT. Using reference TRBV2 and TRBJ1-1 for the parts outside the CDR3, the full variable domain is EPEVTQTPSHQVTQMGQEVILRCVPISNHLYFYWYRQILGQKVEFLVSFYNNEISEKSEIFDDQFSVERPDGSNFTLKIRSTKLEDSAMYFCASSVTGFEAFFGQGTRLTVV.

This sequence joins TRBV9 and TRBJ2-7; 8 bases align to TRBD2. V lost 4 bases and J lost 7; bases outside the gene matches: 1. CDR1 SGDLS and CDR2 YYNGEE come from the germline V gene. The CDR3 contains 11 residues. The CDR3 region has the DNA TGTGCCAGCAGCTTAGCGGGGGAGCAGTACTTC. As protein: CASSLAGEQYF.

The rearrangement links TRBV7-2 to TRBJ2-1; perhaps TRBD2 as D (6 bases). In germline, CDR1 is SGHTA, CDR2 FQGNSA. This CDR3 has 17 amino acids. V lost 0 bases and J 0 bases, leaving 12 bases between the germline ends. CDR3 protein: CASSLAGGQGSYNEQFF. CDR3 coding DNA: TGTGCCAGCAGCTTAGCAGGAGGGCAGGGCTCCTACAATGAGCAGTTCTTC.

This clone came up a few times. V usage is TRBV29-1 and J usage is TRBJ2-1; no clear D gene. This CDR3 comprises 13 residues. Trimming removed 4 bases from V and 4 bases from J, with 11 bases in between. Germline assignment: CDR1 SQVTM and CDR2 ANQGSEA. Written as DNA, the CDR3 is TGCAGCGTTGCCCCTCCGAGATACAATGAGCAGTTCTTC. Protein product: CSVAPPRYNEQFF.

This clone was seen a handful of times. The chain combines TRBV14 with TRBJ2-1; 10 bases align to TRBD2. Germline V gives CDR1 SGHDN, CDR2 FVKESK. The junction had 6 bases not matched to a gene; V was cut back by 4 bases and J by 3 bases. CDR3 size: 16 residues. The chain's CDR3 is CASSLRLAGVYNEQFF. The CDR3 DNA follows: TGTGCCAGCAGCCTTCGACTAGCGGGTGTCTACAATGAGCAGTTCTTC.

The rearrangement joins TRBV6-5 to TRBJ1-1, with 7 nucleotides matching TRBD1. V dropped 2 bases and J dropped 8; count of bases not matched to a gene: 5. Germline CDR1 is MNHEY and CDR2 is SVGAGI. This CDR3 is built from 13 residues. The CDR3 DNA is TGTGCCAGCAGTTACGGAGACAGGGTCGAAGCTTTCTTT. It yields the protein CASSYGDRVEAFF.

This CDR3 reads CASRLGGGDEQYF. The CDR3 bases are TGTGCCAGTAGGTTGGGGGGAGGTGACGAGCAGTACTTC. V usage is TRBV19 and J usage is TRBJ2-7, with a weak D call TRBD2 (6 bases). Between the trimmed V and J ends, which lost 6 bases and 5 bases, there was a span of 14 bases. The germline CDR1 and CDR2 sequences are LNHDA and SQIVND (reference sequence). This CDR3 region has 13 residues.

In the case of this clone: The sample contains more than one DNA sequence encoding this CDR3. V is TRBV18 and J is TRBJ2-7, with a weak D call TRBD2 (6 bases). V lost 3 bases and J 4 bases, leaving 10 bases between the germline ends. The CDR3 covers 13 residues. The germline V gene has CDR1 KGHSH and CDR2 LQKENI. CDR3 sequence (DNA): TGTGCCAGCTCACCTACGGCGGGATACGAGCAGTACTTC. Its translation is CASSPTAGYEQYF.

This clone was detected many times. This chain uses TRBV18 with TRBJ1-5; 8 nucleotides line up with TRBD1. The CDR3 extends over 15 amino acids. The V gene end was trimmed by 4 bases and the J gene end by 5 bases; junction bases not matched to a gene: 7. CDR1 is KGHSH, CDR2 LQKENI, per germline. CDR3 DNA sequence: TGTGCCAGCTCACAGGAGACAGGGGCGGATCAGCCCCAGCATTTT. Amino acids: CASSQETGADQPQHF.

This clone has more than one count but fewer than ten. The V gene is TRBV30, the J gene TRBJ2-7, with 15 positions matching TRBD2. V lost 4 bases, J lost 1 base, and 5 bases stayed unmatched. Germline V gives CDR1 GTSNPN, CDR2 SVGIG (reference sequence). This CDR3 spans 16 amino acids. The CDR3 region has the DNA TGTGCCTGGATCGGACTAGCGGGAGGGAGATCCTACGAGCAGTACTTC. This codes for CAWIGLAGGRSYEQYF.

The chain links TRBV4-2 to TRBJ2-5; 7 bases map to TRBD1. TRBJ2-7 matches the DNA end more closely, so the J call is doubtful. CDR3 size: 15 residues. Looked up from germline, CDR1 is LGHNA and CDR2 is YNFKEQ. CDR3 region: CASSQGQTGDNEQYF. CDR3 DNA: TGTGCCAGCAGCCAAGGGCAAACAGGGGACAACGAGCAGTACTTC.

In its sample, this clone was seen a few times. The chain combines TRBV5-1 with TRBJ1-6; D not resolved. The CDR3 has 12 residues. Trimming left V 1 base short and J 14 bases short, with 10 bases between. Germline CDR1 is SGHRS and CDR2 is YFSETQ. DNA for the CDR3: TGCGCCAGCAGCTTGTACTCCGGGGCCCTCCACTTT. Translating gives CASSLYSGALHF.

This clone was found a few times. The V and J genes are TRBV7-9 and TRBJ2-7, with 9 nucleotides matching TRBD1. Germline CDR1 SEHNR, CDR2 FQNEAQ (reference sequence). The CDR3 runs 14 residues. V lost 4 bases and J lost 5; bases outside the gene matches: 6. The CDR3 reads CASSYRDRVHEQYF. The CDR3 coding sequence is TGTGCCAGCAGCTACCGGGACAGGGTCCACGAGCAGTACTTC.

There are a few counts of this clone. The J gene is TRBJ2-6, the V gene TRBV30; 8 nucleotides align to TRBD1. In germline, CDR1 is GTSNPN, CDR2 SVGIG (reference sequence). CDR3 length: 17 residues. The V and J ends lost 2 bases and 0 bases, in that order; junction bases with no gene match: 6. The CDR3 bases are TGTGCCTGGAGTAGGGACAGGACCTCCTCTGGGGCCAACGTCCTGACTTTC. It yields the protein CAWSRDRTSSGANVLTF.

This clone was detected only a few times. The chain links TRBV2 to TRBJ1-5; 7 positions agree with TRBD1. Germline trimming cut 1 base from V and 4 bases from J; bases unmatched to any gene: 4. This CDR3 region has 15 residues. Germline CDR1 is SNHLY and CDR2 is FYNNEI. In DNA, the CDR3 is TGTGCCAGCAGTGAAGGAGGGACAGTGAATCAGCCCCAGCATTTT. The encoded protein is CASSEGGTVNQPQHF.

The rearrangement joins TRBV10-1 to TRBJ2-7, with a possible D match to TRBD1 (5 bases). CDR1 is WNHNN, CDR2 SYGVQD, per germline (reference sequence). With 2 bases removed from V and 6 bases from J, the gap between germline ends came to 14 bases. CDR3 length equals 14 residues. CDR3 sequence reads: CASSEAGKGGEQYF. The CDR3 DNA reads TGCGCCAGCAGTGAGGCAGGGAAGGGTGGCGAGCAGTACTTC.

The gene calls are TRBV5-1 and TRBJ1-2; TRBD1 agrees at 7 bases. Germline values: CDR1 SGHRS, CDR2 YFSETQ. This CDR3 has 16 amino acids. V shed 5 bases and J 4 bases; nucleotides not matched to a gene: 14. The CDR3 DNA follows: TGCGCCAGCAGTCCTCAGGGTCCTGGGACAGTCTATGGCTACACCTTC. It encodes CASSPQGPGTVYGYTF.

This clone was seen a few times. This sequence joins TRBV5-6 and TRBJ2-1; D is unresolved. Germline CDR1 and CDR2: SGHDT and YYEEEE. V was clipped by 7 bases and J by 6 bases, with 8 bases between them. The CDR3 consists of 11 residues. CDR3 sequence reads: CASLRVNEQFF. DNA for the CDR3: TGTGCCAGCCTCCGGGTCAATGAGCAGTTCTTC.

This clone was observed a few times. V usage is TRBV28 and J usage is TRBJ1-5; D is perhaps TRBD1 (6 bases). CDR1 MDHEN and CDR2 SYDVKM come from the germline V gene. V lost 8 bases and J 7 bases, leaving 12 bases between the germline ends. The CDR3 is 12 amino acids. The CDR3 sequence: CASFTGSQPQHF. In DNA, the CDR3 is TGTGCCAGCTTTACAGGGTCCCAGCCCCAGCATTTT.

The V call is TRBV15, the J call TRBJ1-5; TRBD1 matches at 9 bases. Germline loops: CDR1 LNHNV, CDR2 YYDKDF (reference sequence). Unmatched junction bases numbered 7, after V lost 3 bases and J lost 4 bases. The CDR3 extends over 16 amino acids. The CDR3 region is CATSSLQGARNQPQHF. The DNA for the CDR3 is TGTGCCACCAGCAGCTTACAGGGGGCGAGGAATCAGCCCCAGCATTTT.

This chain connects TRBV4-3 to TRBJ2-1; 9 nucleotides align to TRBD2. V lost 5 bases and J lost 10; bases outside the gene matches: 9. This CDR3 has 14 residues. CDR1 and CDR2 (germline): LGHNA, YSLEER. The CDR3: CASSKSGSGGEQFF. The CDR3 DNA sequence: TGCGCCAGCAGCAAAAGCGGTAGCGGGGGCGAGCAGTTCTTC.

This clone occurred a few times. This chain joins TRBV4-1 and TRBJ2-3; 12 bases line up with TRBD2. Germline loops: CDR1 MGHRA, CDR2 YSYEKL. The length of the CDR3 is 19 residues. J lost 3 bases, V lost 4 bases, and 14 bases had no gene match. DNA for the CDR3: TGCGCCAGCAGCCTACACAGGGGTACTAGCGGGAGGTTGACAGATACGCAGTATTTT. Translation gives CASSLHRGTSGRLTDTQYF.

A few counts support this clone. The V call is TRBV6-5, the J call TRBJ1-1; TRBD1 matches 8 bases. After removal of 2 bases from V and 7 bases from J, the junction contained 3 bases not matched to a gene. Germline lookup yields CDR1 MNHEY and CDR2 SVGAGI. The CDR3 totals 13 residues. CDR3 DNA: TGTGCCAGCAGTTACCCGGGGACAGGTGAAGCTTTCTTT. The encoded protein is CASSYPGTGEAFF.

This sequence joins TRBV7-3 and TRBJ2-1; 8 bases line up with TRBD2. This CDR3 contains 14 residues. Unmatched junction bases numbered 9, after V lost 5 bases and J lost 9 bases. The germline V gene encodes CDR1 SGHTA and CDR2 FQGTGA. The CDR3 bases are TGTGCCAGCAGCCCGAGCGGGAGTCAGGGTGAGCAGTTCTTC. Amino acids: CASSPSGSQGEQFF.

Only a few counts were recorded for this clone. In DNA, the CDR3 is TGTGCCAGCAAACAGGGGGCCTACGAGCAGTACTTC. Translated, it gives CASKQGAYEQYF. This chain connects TRBV2 to TRBJ2-7; the match to TRBD1 covers 8 bases. V lost 7 bases and J lost 2; bases outside the gene matches: 1. In germline, CDR1 is SNHLY, CDR2 FYNNEI. The CDR3 runs 12 residues.